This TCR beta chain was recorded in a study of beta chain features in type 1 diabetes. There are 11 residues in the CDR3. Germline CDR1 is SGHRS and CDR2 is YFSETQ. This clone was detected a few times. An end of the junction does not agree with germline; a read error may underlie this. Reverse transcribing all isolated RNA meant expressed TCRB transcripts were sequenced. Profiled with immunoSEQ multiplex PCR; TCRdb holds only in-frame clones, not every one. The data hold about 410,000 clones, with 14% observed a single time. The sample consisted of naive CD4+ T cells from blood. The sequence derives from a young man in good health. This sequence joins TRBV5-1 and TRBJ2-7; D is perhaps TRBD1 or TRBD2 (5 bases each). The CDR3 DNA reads TGCGCCAGCAGCACACCGGGGCCGAGCGTCTTC. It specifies CASSTPGPSVF. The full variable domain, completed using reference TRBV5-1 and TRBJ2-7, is KAGVTQTPRYLIKTRGQQVTLSCSPISGHRSVSWYQQTPGQGLQFLFEYFSETQRNKGNFPGRFSGRQFSNSRSEMNVSTLELGDSALYLCASSTPGPSVFGPGTRLTVT.